These 18 T cell receptor beta chains were all obtained from the same sample, sequenced in a study of human T cells and chemical hapten exposure. Each CDR3 protein is one row after TCRdb ran MiXCR on the RACE reads. The repertoire holds roughly 180,000 distinct CDR3 sequences, with more than 14% as singletons. The sample's time point: patch test 1, 2 weeks after DPC sensitization. Treatment reported: therapeutic diphenylcyclopropenone sensitization with weekly scalp DPC. Sample: whole blood, taken in connection with sensitization to the hapten diphenylcyclopropenone (DPC). The receptors shown here come from a woman aged 30 to 39 with alopecia areata. Some clones in this sample may be carry-over from other donors' samples.

This clonotype was recorded a few times. The chain joins TRBV10-3 to TRBJ2-7, with 8 bases lining up with TRBD1. V lost 1 base, J lost 5 bases, and 13 bases stayed unmatched. This CDR3 has 17 amino acids. CDR1 is ENHRY and CDR2 is SYGVKD in the germline V gene. CDR3 sequence: CAISEYPTGEFSHEQYF. The DNA for the CDR3 is TGTGCCATCAGTGAGTACCCGACAGGGGAGTTTTCCCACGAGCAGTACTTC.

This clonotype was seen just once. J is TRBJ2-7 and V is TRBV4-3, with D possibly TRBD1 on 6 matching bases. Trimming removed 0 bases at V and 6 bases at J, with 15 bases between. The CDR3 length is 15 residues. In germline, CDR1 is LGHNA, CDR2 YSLEER. The CDR3 loop is CASSQDRDNPPEQYF. The CDR3 nucleotides are TGCGCCAGCAGCCAAGATAGGGACAATCCACCCGAGCAGTACTTC.

This clonotype has more than one count but fewer than ten. The V call is TRBV20-1, the J call TRBJ1-2; 11 nucleotides line up with TRBD1. The germline CDR1 and CDR2 sequences are DFQATT and SNEGSKA (reference sequence). The CDR3 loop spans 15 amino acids. V was clipped by 5 bases and J by 1 base; unmatched bases: 6. The CDR3 region is CSAGPGQGVNYGYTF. The CDR3, as DNA: TGCAGTGCTGGTCCGGGACAGGGGGTTAACTATGGCTACACCTTC.

The V and J genes are TRBV12-3 or TRBV12-4 and TRBJ1-5, with D possibly matching TRBD1 (6 bases). The CDR3 runs 15 residues. Trimming removed 1 base at V and 2 bases at J, with 9 bases between. CDR3 sequence reads: CASSLGGAGNQPQHF. The CDR3 DNA is TGTGCCAGCAGTTTAGGGGGGGCAGGCAATCAGCCCCAGCATTTT.

The chain joins TRBV12-3 or TRBV12-4 to TRBJ1-5; no definite D call. Trimming cost V 6 bases and J 4 bases, with 13 bases left between them. The CDR3 is made up of 14 amino acids. CDR3 DNA sequence: TGTGCCAGCAGCCCCTCTAAAGGGAATCAGCCCCAGCATTTT. Amino acid sequence: CASSPSKGNQPQHF.

V gene TRBV19 combines with J gene TRBJ2-7; no clear D gene. Germline V lookup: CDR1 LNHDA, CDR2 SQIVND (reference sequence). Trimming pared 3 bases from V and 5 bases from J, leaving 11 bases between. This CDR3 is 13 amino acids long. CDR3 residues: CASSIFPYDEQYF. CDR3 nucleotides: TGTGCCAGTAGTATTTTCCCCTACGACGAGCAGTACTTC.

This clonotype was detected only a few times. The chain combines TRBV29-1 with TRBJ2-2, with D uncertain. V lost 6 bases and J lost 7, with 9 bases in between. CDR1 and CDR2 from the germline V gene are SQVTM and ANQGSEA. The length of the CDR3 is 11 residues. Written as DNA, the CDR3 is TGCAGCGTATGGTCGGGCGGGGAGCTGTTTTTT. Residues: CSVWSGGELFF.

This clonotype has a handful of counts. V usage is TRBV28 and J usage is TRBJ2-7; D remains ambiguous. Trimming shortened V by 1 base and J by 5 bases, and 15 bases separated the two germline ends. CDR1 is MDHEN and CDR2 is SYDVKM in the germline V gene. The CDR3 is 15 residues long. The CDR3 nucleotides are TGTGCCAGCAGTTTATTCCGGCTCAAGACCCACGAGCAGTACTTC. It codes for CASSLFRLKTHEQYF.

This chain's CDR3 is CSVVLTDTQYF. The CDR3 nucleotides are TGCAGCGTTGTCCTGACAGATACGCAGTATTTT. J is TRBJ2-3 and V is TRBV29-1; D gene uncertain. This CDR3 comprises 11 residues. The germline V and J ends were trimmed by 4 bases and 3 bases, with 5 bases remaining between them. The germline V gene has CDR1 SQVTM and CDR2 ANQGSEA.

This clonotype was seen a handful of times. The rearrangement joins TRBV7-3 to TRBJ2-6; D remains unclear. Germline CDR1 and CDR2: SGHTA and FQGTGA. This CDR3 contains 14 residues. Between the trimmed V and J ends, which lost 7 bases and 5 bases, there was a span of 12 bases. The CDR3 reads CASTRDPRANVLTF. The DNA of the CDR3 is TGTGCCAGCACCCGTGACCCTAGGGCCAACGTCCTGACTTTC.

The chain recombines TRBV4-2 with TRBJ2-3; 10 bases line up with TRBD2. CDR3 length equals 17 residues. Germline trimming cut 0 bases from V and 7 bases from J; bases unmatched to any gene: 10. Germline V gene data show CDR1 as LGHNA and CDR2 as YNFKEQ. CDR3 region: CASSQDQASGRWNTQYF. CDR3 nucleotides: TGTGCCAGCAGCCAAGATCAGGCTAGCGGGAGATGGAATACGCAGTATTTT.

The chain uses TRBV9 and TRBJ2-7; D is unresolved. In germline, CDR1 is SGDLS, CDR2 YYNGEE. The CDR3 has 14 residues. V shed 0 bases and J shed 0 bases, with 7 bases lying between them. DNA for the CDR3: TGTGCCAGCAGCGTAGAGGCCGACTCCTACGAGCAGTACTTC. Translated: CASSVEADSYEQYF.

In this sample, this clonotype turned up a few times. The J gene is TRBJ2-3, the V gene TRBV6-1, with no clear D. V was pared by 10 bases and J by 1 base, with 15 bases between. This CDR3 region has 14 residues. Germline CDR1 and CDR2: MNHNS and SASEGT. The CDR3 loop is CATLKPGGTDTQYF. In DNA, the CDR3 is TGTGCCACCCTCAAACCGGGTGGCACAGATACGCAGTATTTT.

This chain links TRBV2 with TRBJ2-3; TRBD1 matches 7 bases. Trimming at V came to 4 bases and at J to 2 bases, leaving 6 bases not matched to a gene. The germline V gene has CDR1 SNHLY and CDR2 FYNNEI. This CDR3 region has 15 residues. The CDR3 nucleotides are TGTGCCAGCAGTGTAGGGGACAGTACCACAGATACGCAGTATTTT. Translating it yields CASSVGDSTTDTQYF.

The chain employs TRBV10-3 and TRBJ2-3, with 10 bases matching TRBD2. Germline trimming cut 11 bases from V and 0 bases from J; bases unmatched to any gene: 5. Germline V lookup: CDR1 ENHRY, CDR2 SYGVKD. The CDR3 extends over 14 amino acids. CDR3 loop: CALRTSGSTDTQYF. The CDR3 DNA sequence: TGTGCCCTCCGGACTAGCGGTAGCACAGATACGCAGTATTTT.

The chain employs TRBV5-6 and TRBJ1-3; D may be TRBD1 (5 bases). Germline V gene sequence: CDR1 SGHDT, CDR2 YYEEEE. Deletions cut 8 bases from V and 2 bases from J, with 11 bases between. The CDR3 totals 13 residues. CDR3 bases: TGTGCCAGTTCCGGGACGACTGGAAACACCATATATTTT. Amino acid sequence: CASSGTTGNTIYF.

This clonotype was recorded at least ten times. V is TRBV11-2 and J is TRBJ1-1, with D possibly TRBD1 on 6 matching bases. V was pared by 5 bases and J by 2 bases, with 15 bases between. Germline assignment: CDR1 SGHAT and CDR2 FQNNGV. This CDR3 has 15 amino acids. CDR3 bases: TGTGCCAGCAGCCCGTCGGGGGGCCGAAACACTGAAGCTTTCTTT. Amino acid sequence: CASSPSGGRNTEAFF. Combining the CDR3 with reference TRBV11-2 and TRBJ1-1 gives the whole variable domain EAGVAQSPRYKIIEKRQSVAFWCNPISGHATLYWYQQILGQGPKLLIQFQNNGVVDDSQLPKDRFSAERLKGVDSTLKIQPAKLEDSAVYLCASSPSGGRNTEAFFGQGTRLTVV.

The chain employs TRBV9 and TRBJ2-5, with 12 positions matching TRBD2. The V gene's germline CDR1 is SGDLS and CDR2 YYNGEE. The CDR3 runs 16 residues. Germline trimming cut 3 bases from V and 5 bases from J; bases unmatched to any gene: 8. The CDR3 loop reads CASSAGLAGQSETQYF. As DNA, the CDR3 is TGTGCCAGCAGCGCAGGACTAGCGGGACAGTCGGAGACCCAGTACTTC.